This entry lists 25 T cell receptor beta chains sequenced from one sample in a study of CD8+CD57+ T cells in acquired aplastic anemia. Patients included in sequencing had previously demonstrated CD8+CD57+ cell expansion by flow cytometry. CDR3 and TCR beta VDJ profiling relied on genomic DNA as the template. TCRdb called the reads again in MiXCR, with one record for every CDR3 protein. Here the sample spans 200,000 to 300,000 distinct CDR3 sequences, about 80% being singletons. Sequenced input: sorted CD4+, CD8+, or CD8+CD57+ T cells (not recorded which) from PBMCs. These receptors originate from a human donor with aplastic anemia.

V gene TRBV5-5 combines with J gene TRBJ2-5, with a weak D call TRBD2 (5 bases). The CDR3 sequence is 11 residues long. In germline, CDR1 is SGHKS, CDR2 YYEKEE (reference sequence). V lost 0 bases, J lost 9 bases, and 6 bases lay in between. The CDR3 DNA reads as TGTGCCAGCAGCTTGGAACTAGCCCAGTACTTC. It translates to CASSLELAQYF.

A remark on this clonotype: An end of the junction does not agree with germline; a read error may underlie this. The rearrangement joins TRBV7-9 to TRBJ2-7; D gene unclear. CDR1 is SEHNR, CDR2 FQNEAQ, per germline (reference sequence). CDR3 length equals 15 residues. In nucleotides, the CDR3 is TGTGCCAGCAGCCCGGTAGAGCCCCTACCCTACGCGCAGTACTTC. It translates to CASSPVEPLPYAQYF. The full variable domain, in which reference TRBV7-9 and TRBJ2-7 provide the parts outside the CDR3, is DTGVSQNPRHKITKRGQNVTFRCDPISEHNRLYWYRQTLGQGPEFLTYFQNEAQLEKSRLLSDRFSAERPKGSFSTLEIQRTEQGDSAMYLCASSPVEPLPYAQYFGPGTRLTVT.

In regard to this clonotype: A read error may produce the germline difference seen at one junction end. The chain carries TRBV7-2 and TRBJ2-7, with 10 bases aligning to TRBD1. Germline-derived CDR1 and CDR2 are SGHTA and FQGNSA. The CDR3 sequence is 16 residues long. The DNA of the CDR3 is TGCGCCAGCAGCCTGCGACAGGGGGCGGTCTCCTACGAGCAGTACTTC. This gives the protein CASSLRQGAVSYEQYF. Using reference TRBV7-2 and TRBJ2-7 for the parts outside the CDR3, the full variable domain is GAGVSQSPSNKVTEKGKDVELRCDPISGHTALYWYRQSLGQGLEFLIYFQGNSAPDKSGLPSDRFSAERTGGSVSTLTIQRTQQEDSAVYLCASSLRQGAVSYEQYFGPGTRLTVT.

This clonotype came up once. The junction and the germline gene differ at one end; a read error may be behind it. The chain has TRBV7-8 and TRBJ1-6, with unresolved D. This CDR3 has 14 residues. In germline, CDR1 is SGHVS, CDR2 FQNEAQ. CDR3 sequence: CASSLRSYKSPLPF. CDR3 bases: TGTGCCAGCAGCTTGCGTTCCTATAAGTCACCCCTCCCCTTT. The whole variable domain, remainder taken from reference TRBV7-8 and TRBJ1-6, is GAGVSQSPRYKVAKRGQDVALRCDPISGHVSLFWYQQALGQGPEFLTYFQNEAQLDKSGLPSDRFFAERPEGSVSTLKIQRTQQEDSAVYLCASSLRSYKSPLPFGNGTRLTVT.

This rearrangement joins TRBV11-2 to TRBJ2-7; 8 positions agree with TRBD1. Looked up from germline, CDR1 is SGHAT and CDR2 is FQNNGV. CDR3 length: 14 residues. V lost 5 bases, J lost 3 bases, and 6 bases stayed unmatched. The CDR3 DNA reads as TGTGCCAGCAGCCCCCAACAGGGGGACTACGAGCAGTACTTC. The encoded protein is CASSPQQGDYEQYF.

This clonotype showed up just a few times. CDR3 nucleotides: TGTGCCAGCAGCTTAGCCGGAGGGACCGAAACGCAGCAGTACTTC. This codes for CASSLAGGTETQQYF. This chain uses TRBV7-2 with TRBJ2-5; tentative D call: TRBD2 (6 bases). V lost 0 bases to trimming and J lost 11 bases, with 19 bases between them. Germline CDR1 is SGHTA and CDR2 is FQGNSA. The CDR3 runs 15 residues.

This chain links TRBV2 with TRBJ2-5, with D maybe TRBD2 (7 bases). Germline V gives CDR1 SNHLY, CDR2 FYNNEI. The CDR3 covers 13 residues. The CDR3 bases are TGTTCCGCCGGGGGCGGGGGCACTGAGACCCAGTACTTC. Translation gives CSAGGGGTETQYF.

In the case of this clonotype: The CDR3 carries no conserved terminal phenylalanine or tryptophan, so it likely arises from a read error. The V gene is TRBV9, the J gene TRBJ1-2, with D possibly being TRBD1 (6 bases). Between the trimmed V and J ends, which lost 5 bases and 11 bases, there was a span of 19 bases. The CDR3 has 13 amino acids. Per germline, CDR1 SGDLS and CDR2 YYNGEE. This chain's CDR3 is CASSKQGTSTYTL. The CDR3 nucleotides read TGTGCCAGCAGTAAACAGGGTACTAGCACATACACCCTC.

As regards this clonotype: Relative to the germline gene, one junction end is altered; a read error may explain this. This chain links TRBV2 with TRBJ2-3; 7 bases are shared with TRBD2. Germline V gene sequence: CDR1 SNHLY, CDR2 FYNNEI. The CDR3 has 13 amino acids. The CDR3 region is CTSGDQGTDTQYF. CDR3 DNA sequence: TGTACCAGCGGGGACCAAGGCACAGATACGCAGTATTTT.

The chain couples TRBV7-9 to TRBJ2-3; TRBD2 is a possible D gene (5 bases). The V end was cut by 1 base, the J end by 15 bases, with 23 bases between. CDR1 is SEHNR and CDR2 is FQNEAQ in the germline V gene (reference sequence). The CDR3 is 15 residues long. CDR3 nucleotides: TGTGCCAGCAGCTTAGTACCCGGGGAGCTGGTTTTTGGATATTTT. Protein sequence: CASSLVPGELVFGYF.

With regard to this clonotype: Given the absence of the conserved phenylalanine or tryptophan at the CDR3 end, a read error is likely. It is unclear where the CDR3 begins or ends on the DNA, so no DNA is shown, and the CDR3 is as TCRdb lists it. The V call is TRBV7-3, the J call TRBJ2-3; the listed D gene, TRBD1, was not tested against the DNA. Germline V gives CDR1 SGHTA, CDR2 FQGTGA. Counting both end residues, the CDR3 totals 13 amino acids. CDR3 region: CASSLELTGNTYA.

Comment on this clonotype: No conserved phenylalanine or tryptophan is present at the end of the CDR3, so a read error is the likely explanation. The limits of the CDR3 on the DNA are not certain, so only TCRdb's listed CDR3 is given. The rearrangement joins TRBV7-9 to TRBJ2-3. The CDR3 numbers 13 amino acids, ends counted. In germline, CDR1 is SEHNR, CDR2 FQNEAQ (reference sequence). The CDR3: CASGYEGTDTKYV.

In this sample, this clonotype turned up once. V is TRBV7-3 and J is TRBJ1-1; D ambiguous. Deletions cut 5 bases from V and 12 bases from J, with 25 bases between. The CDR3 consists of 15 residues. Germline CDR1 and CDR2: SGHTA and FQGTGA. CDR3 nucleotides: TGTGCCAGCAGCACGTCTCTGAGACGGAACACTGTACCTTTCTTT. It codes for CASSTSLRRNTVPFF.

The count of this clonotype is one. The junction shows a germline mismatch at one end, possibly a read error. V and J are TRBV10-2 and TRBJ2-5; 14 positions agree with TRBD2. The CDR3 loop spans 19 amino acids. CDR1 and CDR2 (germline): WSHSY, SAAADI. This CDR3 is CASSPPHIAGLAGGETQYF. For the CDR3, the DNA is TGTGCCAGCAGCCCGCCTCATATCGCCGGACTAGCGGGGGGTGAGACCCAGTACTTC.

Comments on this clonotype: Its ends do not fully match the called genes, so a read error is possible. The chain links TRBV7-8 to TRBJ2-3; possibly TRBD2 for D (6 bases). The CDR3 has 13 amino acids. Germline CDR1 and CDR2: SGHVS and FQNEAQ. The DNA of the CDR3 is TGTGCCAGCAGCTTAGGGGGAGGAGACACGCAGCAGTTT. It yields the protein CASSLGGGDTQQF.

The J gene is TRBJ2-5, the V gene TRBV7-2; D may be TRBD2 (5 bases). The CDR3 consists of 12 residues. Per germline, CDR1 SGHTA and CDR2 FQGNSA. V was shortened by 11 bases and J by 5 bases, with 15 bases between the two germline ends. The CDR3 is CAVLGAAETQYF. CDR3 bases: TGTGCCGTCCTTGGAGCGGCGGAGACCCAGTACTTC.

As concerns this clonotype: At one boundary the junction diverges from the germline segment, which might be a read error. V gene TRBV7-9 combines with J gene TRBJ2-5; perhaps D is TRBD1 or TRBD2 (5 bases each). The CDR3 spans 14 residues. Germline V gene lookup returns CDR1 SEHNR and CDR2 FQNEAQ (reference sequence). The CDR3 is CASSTVGTVEYVCF. The DNA for the CDR3 is TGTGCCAGCAGCACTGTAGGGACGGTCGAGTACGTGTGCTTC.

The chain couples TRBV9 to TRBJ1-1, with D unclear. Germline loops: CDR1 SGDLS, CDR2 YYNGEE. The CDR3 spans 15 residues. Between the trimmed V and J ends, which lost 4 bases and 2 bases, there was a span of 15 bases. CDR3 bases: TGTGCCAGCAGCTTAGACATGACCGATAACACTGAAGCTTTCTTT. Translated: CASSLDMTDNTEAFF.

About this clonotype: No conserved phenylalanine or tryptophan is present at the end of the CDR3, so a read error is the likely explanation. It is unclear where the CDR3 begins or ends on the DNA, so no DNA is shown, and the CDR3 is as TCRdb lists it. The chain links TRBV7-3 to TRBJ2-5. CDR1 is SGHTA and CDR2 is FQGTGA in the germline V gene. Counting both end residues, the CDR3 totals 13 amino acids. The CDR3: CATRRVADATEYL.

The table lists this clonotype with many counts. The chain uses TRBV29-1 and TRBJ2-3; TRBD2 matches at 7 bases. V gave up 2 bases and J gave up 2 bases; unmatched junction bases: 7. CDR3 size: 15 residues. From germline, CDR1 is SQVTM and CDR2 ANQGSEA. CDR3 sequence reads: CSVELAVRYTDTQYF. In DNA, the CDR3 is TGCAGCGTTGAACTAGCGGTTAGATACACAGATACGCAGTATTTT.

This clonotype was recorded a few times. The V call is TRBV19, the J call TRBJ1-1; no firm D call. Looked up from germline, CDR1 is LNHDA and CDR2 is SQIVND (reference sequence). The CDR3 covers 13 residues. The V end lost 9 bases, the J end lost 1 base, and 12 bases lay between the germline ends. The CDR3 is CASELQRNTEAFF. In DNA, the CDR3 is TGTGCCAGCGAGCTACAGAGGAACACTGAAGCTTTCTTT.

This clonotype has a handful of counts. V usage is TRBV7-9 and J usage is TRBJ2-1; D gene unclear. The V end lost 2 bases, the J end lost 3 bases, and 5 bases lay between the germline ends. The CDR3 is made up of 13 amino acids. Germline V gives CDR1 SEHNR, CDR2 FQNEAQ (reference sequence). The CDR3 DNA reads as TGTGCCAGCAGCTTAATGGGCTACAATGAGCAGTTCTTC. This gives the protein CASSLMGYNEQFF.

The rearrangement joins TRBV14 to TRBJ1-2; TRBD1 matches at 7 bases. The J segment lost 5 bases and the V segment lost 5 bases, leaving 14 bases of the junction unmatched. This CDR3 has 16 residues. Germline V gives CDR1 SGHDN, CDR2 FVKESK. CDR3 region: CASSLDRTRIIYGYTF. The CDR3 DNA follows: TGTGCCAGCAGCTTGGACAGGACTAGGATCATATATGGCTACACCTTC.

A word on this clonotype: One end of the junction varies from germline; a read error may be responsible. The V gene is TRBV7-8, the J gene TRBJ2-3; TRBD2 is a possible D gene (6 bases). This CDR3 region has 13 residues. The germline gives CDR1 SGHVS, CDR2 FQNEAQ. The CDR3 loop reads CASREAGGAATQF. CDR3 sequence (DNA): TGTGCCAGCAGGGAAGCGGGCGGAGCCGCGACGCAGTTT.

V and J are TRBV5-6 and TRBJ2-7; 7 positions agree with TRBD1. Trimming at V came to 1 base and at J to 1 base, leaving 14 bases not matched to a gene. CDR3 length: 18 amino acids. Germline V gene data show CDR1 as SGHDT and CDR2 as YYEEEE. The CDR3 bases are TGTGCCAGCAGCTTGCAGCAGGACGGGACAGCCCTTTCCTACGAGCAGTACGTC. It encodes CASSLQQDGTALSYEQYV.